Following are 16 T cell receptor beta chains from one sample sequenced in a study of shared clonotypes between healthy human individuals. Assay used: immunoSEQ multiplex PCR; TCRdb lists only in-frame clones, some missing. The sample shows about 2.3 million clones, approximately 95% of them seen only once. The sequenced sample consisted of naive CD4+ T cells from PBMCs. As for subset: CD45RA+ positively selected. The receptors derive from a man younger than 35 in good health. Some clones in this sample may be carry-over from other donors' samples.

This chain uses TRBV2 with TRBJ2-5; tentative D call: TRBD1 (5 bases). Looked up from germline, CDR1 is SNHLY and CDR2 is FYNNEI. Trimming took 7 bases from V and 3 from J, leaving 12 bases between them. The CDR3 is 13 residues long. CDR3 sequence: CASTPTAKETQYF. In DNA form, the CDR3 reads TGTGCCAGCACACCGACAGCTAAAGAGACCCAGTACTTC.

The chain couples TRBV6-5 to TRBJ2-7; 11 bases line up with TRBD1. V gave up 2 bases and J gave up 3 bases; unmatched junction bases: 3. The CDR3 sequence is 15 residues long. Germline V CDR1 and CDR2: MNHEY, SVGAGI. The CDR3 coding sequence is TGTGCCAGCAGTTACGCGGACAGGGGGCTCTACGAGCAGTACTTC. It is translated as CASSYADRGLYEQYF.

Remarks on this clone: The same CDR3 arises from other DNA sequences in this sample as well. V gene TRBV5-1 combines with J gene TRBJ1-2; a weak D match, TRBD1 (5 bases). V was pared by 0 bases and J by 1 base, with 7 bases between. The CDR3 has 14 residues. Germline assignment: CDR1 SGHRS and CDR2 YFSETQ. CDR3 loop: CASSLEGLNYGYTF. The DNA for the CDR3 is TGCGCCAGCAGCTTGGAGGGGCTTAACTATGGCTACACCTTC. Looking up the rest from reference TRBV5-1 and TRBJ1-2 gives the full variable domain: KAGVTQTPRYLIKTRGQQVTLSCSPISGHRSVSWYQQTPGQGLQFLFEYFSETQRNKGNFPGRFSGRQFSNSRSEMNVSTLELGDSALYLCASSLEGLNYGYTFGSGTRLTVV.

This rearrangement joins TRBV5-1 to TRBJ2-5; D is perhaps TRBD2 (6 bases). Germline V gene lookup returns CDR1 SGHRS and CDR2 YFSETQ. This CDR3 is built from 14 residues. V lost 6 bases to trimming and J lost 1 base, with 13 bases between them. CDR3 coding DNA: TGCGCCAGCACCCCAGCGGGTACCCAAGAGACCCAGTACTTC. Its protein is CASTPAGTQETQYF. Full variable domain (missing parts from reference TRBV5-1 and TRBJ2-5): KAGVTQTPRYLIKTRGQQVTLSCSPISGHRSVSWYQQTPGQGLQFLFEYFSETQRNKGNFPGRFSGRQFSNSRSEMNVSTLELGDSALYLCASTPAGTQETQYFGPGTRLLVL.

This chain links TRBV7-2 with TRBJ1-2; possible D gene TRBD1, 6 bases. Germline V gene sequence: CDR1 SGHTA, CDR2 FQGNSA. V was cut by 3 bases and J by 4 bases, with 12 bases left in between. The CDR3 has 14 amino acids. CDR3 in amino acids: CASSFSGEGYGYTF. Here the CDR3 DNA reads TGTGCCAGCAGCTTCTCAGGGGAGGGCTATGGCTACACCTTC.

About this clone: This specimen includes other DNA sequences encoding the same CDR3. The chain has TRBV15 and TRBJ2-7, with D possibly TRBD2 on 5 matching bases. The CDR3 extends over 12 amino acids. The V and J ends lost 0 bases and 7 bases respectively, with 7 bases between them. The germline CDR1 and CDR2 sequences are LNHNV and YYDKDF (reference sequence). CDR3 residues: CATSRDGGEQYF. CDR3 DNA sequence: TGTGCCACCAGCAGAGACGGCGGGGAGCAGTACTTC.

For this clone: Other DNA sequences in the same sample also yield this CDR3. The V and J genes are TRBV7-9 and TRBJ2-7; the D gene is possibly TRBD2 (6 bases). Germline assignment: CDR1 SEHNR and CDR2 FQNEAQ (reference sequence). This CDR3 region has 14 residues. Trimming pared 5 bases from V and 0 bases from J, leaving 11 bases between. CDR3 residues: CASSSSGSSYEQYF. CDR3 in DNA: TGTGCCAGCAGCAGTAGCGGTAGCTCCTACGAGCAGTACTTC.

The V call is TRBV4-1, the J call TRBJ2-1; TRBD2 matches at 13 bases. The ends lost 1 base at V and 3 bases at J; junction bases unmatched: 15. Per germline, CDR1 MGHRA and CDR2 YSYEKL. The CDR3 consists of 21 residues. CDR3 in amino acids: CASSQVPGLAGIRGIYNEQFF. CDR3 in DNA: TGCGCCAGCAGCCAAGTTCCGGGACTAGCGGGGATAAGAGGGATCTACAATGAGCAGTTCTTC.

The J gene is TRBJ2-5, the V gene TRBV19, with D possibly matching TRBD1 (7 bases). Germline V gives CDR1 LNHDA, CDR2 SQIVND (reference sequence). Trimming took off 7 bases at V and 4 bases at J, with 22 bases between the two ends. The CDR3 is made up of 16 amino acids. For the CDR3, the DNA is TGTGCCAGTAATGGCAGGGGGGACTGGGGTGGAGAGACCCAGTACTTC. Translation gives CASNGRGDWGGETQYF.

The chain joins TRBV19 to TRBJ1-3; D ambiguous. Germline V gene sequence: CDR1 LNHDA, CDR2 SQIVND (reference sequence). V lost 5 bases, J lost 0 bases, and 8 bases lay in between. The CDR3 length is 14 residues. The CDR3 coding sequence is TGTGCCAGTAGTCCCGGCCGCTCTGGAAACACCATATATTTT. As protein: CASSPGRSGNTIYF.

This chain joins TRBV19 and TRBJ1-1; D is perhaps TRBD1 (6 bases). CDR1 is LNHDA, CDR2 SQIVND, per germline (reference sequence). This CDR3 is 11 amino acids long. Trimming took off 8 bases at V and 5 bases at J, with 9 bases between the two ends. CDR3 DNA: TGTGCCAGTGGGCAGGGGACTGAAGCTTTCTTT. Protein sequence: CASGQGTEAFF. Using reference TRBV19 and TRBJ1-1 for the parts outside the CDR3, the full variable domain is DGGITQSPKYLFRKEGQNVTLSCEQNLNHDAMYWYRQDPGQGLRLIYYSQIVNDFQKGDIAEGYSVSREKKESFPLTVTSAQKNPTAFYLCASGQGTEAFFGQGTRLTVV.

This chain uses TRBV5-6 with TRBJ2-1, with a weak D call TRBD1 (6 bases). Germline V gene sequence: CDR1 SGHDT, CDR2 YYEEEE. V lost 4 bases and J 7 bases, leaving 15 bases between the germline ends. CDR3 length: 14 residues. The CDR3 reads CASSLTGSVNEQFF. CDR3 nucleotide sequence: TGTGCCAGCAGCCTGACAGGCTCAGTTAATGAGCAGTTCTTC.

The chain recombines TRBV5-6 with TRBJ2-2; TRBD2 aligns across 9 bases. The CDR3 runs 17 residues. The germline V gene encodes CDR1 SGHDT and CDR2 YYEEEE. The ends lost 3 bases at V and 6 bases at J; junction bases unmatched: 12. CDR3 nucleotides: TGTGCCAGCAGCTACCCCGGGACTAGCATGGCAGCCGGGGAGCTGTTTTTT. Translating it yields CASSYPGTSMAAGELFF.

The chain recombines TRBV28 with TRBJ2-1; possible D gene TRBD1, 5 bases. Germline CDR1 and CDR2: MDHEN and SYDVKM. V was trimmed by 4 bases and J by 10 bases, leaving 14 bases between them. The CDR3 totals 13 residues. CDR3 coding DNA: TGTGCCAGCAGTTCCATACAGGCAACGGAGCAGTTCTTC. It is translated as CASSSIQATEQFF.

The J gene is TRBJ1-1, the V gene TRBV29-1; perhaps TRBD1 as D (6 bases). There are 14 residues in the CDR3. V was trimmed by 3 bases and J by 0 bases, leaving 11 bases between them. Germline V gene data show CDR1 as SQVTM and CDR2 as ANQGSEA. The CDR3 DNA reads TGCAGCGTTGACAGGGGATCGGTGAACACTGAAGCTTTCTTT. Its protein product is CSVDRGSVNTEAFF. The full variable domain, rest sourced from reference TRBV29-1 and TRBJ1-1, is SAVISQKPSRDICQRGTSLTIQCQVDSQVTMMFWYRQQPGQSLTLIATANQGSEATYESGFVIDKFPISRPNLTFSTLTVSNMSPEDSSIYLCSVDRGSVNTEAFFGQGTRLTVV.

J is TRBJ1-3 and V is TRBV7-3, with 8 bases that match TRBD1. The CDR3 sequence is 16 residues long. Germline CDR1 SGHTA, CDR2 FQGTGA. V lost 2 bases and J lost 3; bases outside the gene matches: 6. Here the CDR3 reads CASSLSRGPGGNTIYF. The CDR3 nucleotides are TGTGCCAGCAGCTTATCCAGGGGGCCCGGTGGAAACACCATATATTTT.